The present T cell receptor beta chain was sequenced within a study of shared clonotypes between healthy human individuals. Division of CD4+ cells produced a CD45RA+ naive subset and a CD45RA-negative memory subset. The CDR3 extends over 13 amino acids. Trimming removed 3 bases at V and 6 bases at J, with 11 bases between. The germline gives CDR1 KGHSH, CDR2 LQKENI. Assay runs were performed at deep level. Each sorted subset replicate got 200 ng genomic DNA, 25,000 to 30,000 genomes. Original processing methods: From ImmunoSEQ came sequences covering only the junction and carrying no quality scores, so filtering differed. Clones were read by immunoSEQ multiplex PCR, and TCRdb kept only the in-frame ones, dropping some. V and J calls plus clone size are reproduced from that table; the DNA served to infer D and trimming. The sample lists under 2.5 million clones; about nine tenths were seen once.

Sequencing was done on a sample of naive CD4+ T cells from PBMCs. The subset was: CD45RA+ positively selected. The origin of this receptor is a man between 18 and 35 years old in good health. Some clones in this sample may be carry-over from other donors' samples. V is TRBV18 and J is TRBJ1-1; no clear D. The CDR3 sequence is CASSPTEDAEAFF. The CDR3 DNA sequence: TGTGCCAGCTCACCTACAGAAGACGCTGAAGCTTTCTTT. Looking up the rest from reference TRBV18 and TRBJ1-1 gives the full variable domain: NAGVMQNPRHLVRRRGQEARLRCSPMKGHSHVYWYRQLPEEGLKFMVYLQKENIIDESGMPKERFSAEFPKEGPSILRIQQVVRGDSAAYFCASSPTEDAEAFFGQGTRLTVV.